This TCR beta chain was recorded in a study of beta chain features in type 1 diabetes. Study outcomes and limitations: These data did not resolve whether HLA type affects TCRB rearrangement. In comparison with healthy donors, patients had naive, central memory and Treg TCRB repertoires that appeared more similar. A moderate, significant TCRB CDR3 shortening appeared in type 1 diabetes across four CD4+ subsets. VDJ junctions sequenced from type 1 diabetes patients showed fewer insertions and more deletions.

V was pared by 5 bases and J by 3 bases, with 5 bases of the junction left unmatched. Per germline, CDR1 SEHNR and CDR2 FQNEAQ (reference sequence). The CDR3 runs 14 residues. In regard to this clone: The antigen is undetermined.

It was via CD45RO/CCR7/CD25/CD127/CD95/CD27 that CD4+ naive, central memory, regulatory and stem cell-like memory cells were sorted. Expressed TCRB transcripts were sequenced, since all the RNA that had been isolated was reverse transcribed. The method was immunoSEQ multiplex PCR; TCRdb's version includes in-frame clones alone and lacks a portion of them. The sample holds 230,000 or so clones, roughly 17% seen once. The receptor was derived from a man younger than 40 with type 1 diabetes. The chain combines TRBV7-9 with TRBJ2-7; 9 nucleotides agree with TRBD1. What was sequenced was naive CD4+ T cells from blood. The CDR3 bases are TGTGCCAGCAGCCGAGGGACAGGGAACTACGAGCAGTACTTC. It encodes CASSRGTGNYEQYF.